The 10 T cell receptor beta chains reported below all come from one sample, sequenced in a study of blood T cell repertoires in COVID-19 (dated by TCRdb to about 2020). The library was made by the immunoSEQ multiplex PCR assay. Held by TCRdb, this immuneACCESS table contains in-frame sequences only and omits some clones. Under half of the omission traces to an unresolved V gene where checked; the cause of the rest is unknown. The sample data list around 100,000 clones, and more than 75% of these were observed just once. 6.2% of the sample is taken by the ten largest. The sequencing sample was made of peripheral blood. Receptors originate from a human donor in a cohort sampled during active COVID-19.

The chain is built from TRBV5-1 and TRBJ1-5; D is possibly TRBD1 (6 bases). Germline V gene sequence: CDR1 SGHRS, CDR2 YFSETQ. V shed 0 bases and J shed 4 bases, with 14 bases lying between them. The length of the CDR3 is 16 residues. CDR3 loop: CASSLEPDSGNQPQHF. The CDR3 DNA reads TGCGCCAGCAGCTTGGAGCCGGACAGTGGGAATCAGCCCCAGCATTTT.

The J gene is TRBJ1-1, the V gene TRBV29-1; a weak D match, TRBD1 (6 bases). The CDR3 has 14 amino acids. Germline values: CDR1 SQVTM, CDR2 ANQGSEA. V was trimmed by 6 bases and J by 1 base, leaving 15 bases between them. Written as DNA, the CDR3 is TGCAGCGTGGACCCGAGGGGGAGGAACACTGAAGCTTTCTTT. Encoded protein: CSVDPRGRNTEAFF.

The chain joins TRBV28 to TRBJ2-3; 12 bases are a match to TRBD2. The CDR3 totals 20 residues. Germline CDR1 and CDR2: MDHEN and SYDVKM. Trimming at V came to 6 bases and at J to 1 base, leaving 17 bases not matched to a gene. The chain's CDR3 is CASSTRRLAGEGFGTDTQYF. CDR3 DNA: TGTGCCAGCAGCACCCGAAGACTAGCGGGAGAGGGATTCGGCACAGATACGCAGTATTTT.

The rearrangement joins TRBV14 to TRBJ1-3; tentative D call: TRBD1 (5 bases). This CDR3 has 16 amino acids. Deletions cut 2 bases from V and 0 bases from J, with 11 bases between. Germline CDR1 is SGHDN and CDR2 is FVKESK. The CDR3 sequence: CASSQLQALSGNTIYF. As DNA, the CDR3 is TGTGCCAGCAGCCAATTACAGGCCCTCTCTGGAAACACCATATATTTT. Using reference TRBV14 and TRBJ1-3 for the parts outside the CDR3, the full variable domain is EAGVTQFPSHSVIEKGQTVTLRCDPISGHDNLYWYRRVMGKEIKFLLHFVKESKQDESGMPNNRFLAERTGGTYSTLKVQPAELEDSGVYFCASSQLQALSGNTIYFGEGSWLTVV.

With respect to this clone: In the same sample, other DNA sequences code for this CDR3. The rearrangement joins TRBV7-9 to TRBJ2-5; the match to TRBD1 covers 10 bases. Trimming removed 1 base from V and 1 base from J; junction bases left unmatched: 0. CDR3 length equals 15 residues. Germline CDR1 SEHNR, CDR2 FQNEAQ (reference sequence). The CDR3: CASSLGDRGQETQYF. Here the CDR3 DNA reads TGTGCCAGCAGCTTAGGGGACAGGGGCCAAGAGACCCAGTACTTC.

This sequence joins TRBV5-6 and TRBJ1-1, with D maybe TRBD1 (5 bases). This CDR3 comprises 17 residues. Germline V gene data show CDR1 as SGHDT and CDR2 as YYEEEE. Trimming removed 4 bases from V and 1 base from J, with 20 bases in between. CDR3 nucleotides: TGTGCCAGCAGCCCATTCAGGCTTGACAGACCGAACACTGAAGCTTTCTTT. This gives the protein CASSPFRLDRPNTEAFF.

This sequence joins TRBV27 and TRBJ2-7, with TRBD1 matching over 8 bases. This CDR3 has 16 residues. The germline gives CDR1 MNHEY, CDR2 SMNVEV (reference sequence). Unmatched junction bases numbered 12, after V lost 6 bases and J lost 2 bases. In DNA, the CDR3 is TGTGCCAGCAGATTAACAGGGGGGCCGGTAACCTACGAGCAGTACTTC. Residues: CASRLTGGPVTYEQYF.

The chain couples TRBV19 to TRBJ1-6; D is uncertain. The germline V and J ends were trimmed by 4 bases and 7 bases, with 8 bases remaining between them. Germline CDR1 and CDR2: LNHDA and SQIVND (reference sequence). CDR3 size: 13 residues. The CDR3 bases are TGTGCCAGTAGTACACGGGGAAATTCACCCCTCCACTTT. Its translation: CASSTRGNSPLHF.

The chain links TRBV3-1 (or the pseudogene TRBV3-2) to TRBJ1-4; 12 bases agree with TRBD1. V lost 5 bases and J lost 6; bases outside the gene matches: 4. Per the germline V gene, CDR1 is LGHDT and CDR2 is YNNKEL (reference sequence). This CDR3 contains 15 residues. The CDR3 DNA follows: TGTGCCAGCAGCTTCGGGACAGGGGGCGATGAAAAACTGTTTTTT. Amino acids: CASSFGTGGDEKLFF.

The CDR3 nucleotides are TGTGCCTGGAGCGAAGGGGCTATTATACAGGGATACACTGAAGCTTTCTTT. Translation gives CAWSEGAIIQGYTEAFF. The gene calls are TRBV30 and TRBJ1-1; a weak D match, TRBD1 (6 bases). The CDR3 length is 17 residues. V shed 3 bases and J shed 3 bases, with 23 bases lying between them. Germline V gives CDR1 GTSNPN, CDR2 SVGIG (reference sequence). The full variable domain, with the rest looked up from reference TRBV30 and TRBJ1-1, is SQTIHQWPATLVQPVGSPLSLECTVEGTSNPNLYWYRQAAGRGLQLLFYSVGIGQISSEVPQNLSASRPQDRQFILSSKKLLLSDSGFYLCAWSEGAIIQGYTEAFFGQGTRLTVV.